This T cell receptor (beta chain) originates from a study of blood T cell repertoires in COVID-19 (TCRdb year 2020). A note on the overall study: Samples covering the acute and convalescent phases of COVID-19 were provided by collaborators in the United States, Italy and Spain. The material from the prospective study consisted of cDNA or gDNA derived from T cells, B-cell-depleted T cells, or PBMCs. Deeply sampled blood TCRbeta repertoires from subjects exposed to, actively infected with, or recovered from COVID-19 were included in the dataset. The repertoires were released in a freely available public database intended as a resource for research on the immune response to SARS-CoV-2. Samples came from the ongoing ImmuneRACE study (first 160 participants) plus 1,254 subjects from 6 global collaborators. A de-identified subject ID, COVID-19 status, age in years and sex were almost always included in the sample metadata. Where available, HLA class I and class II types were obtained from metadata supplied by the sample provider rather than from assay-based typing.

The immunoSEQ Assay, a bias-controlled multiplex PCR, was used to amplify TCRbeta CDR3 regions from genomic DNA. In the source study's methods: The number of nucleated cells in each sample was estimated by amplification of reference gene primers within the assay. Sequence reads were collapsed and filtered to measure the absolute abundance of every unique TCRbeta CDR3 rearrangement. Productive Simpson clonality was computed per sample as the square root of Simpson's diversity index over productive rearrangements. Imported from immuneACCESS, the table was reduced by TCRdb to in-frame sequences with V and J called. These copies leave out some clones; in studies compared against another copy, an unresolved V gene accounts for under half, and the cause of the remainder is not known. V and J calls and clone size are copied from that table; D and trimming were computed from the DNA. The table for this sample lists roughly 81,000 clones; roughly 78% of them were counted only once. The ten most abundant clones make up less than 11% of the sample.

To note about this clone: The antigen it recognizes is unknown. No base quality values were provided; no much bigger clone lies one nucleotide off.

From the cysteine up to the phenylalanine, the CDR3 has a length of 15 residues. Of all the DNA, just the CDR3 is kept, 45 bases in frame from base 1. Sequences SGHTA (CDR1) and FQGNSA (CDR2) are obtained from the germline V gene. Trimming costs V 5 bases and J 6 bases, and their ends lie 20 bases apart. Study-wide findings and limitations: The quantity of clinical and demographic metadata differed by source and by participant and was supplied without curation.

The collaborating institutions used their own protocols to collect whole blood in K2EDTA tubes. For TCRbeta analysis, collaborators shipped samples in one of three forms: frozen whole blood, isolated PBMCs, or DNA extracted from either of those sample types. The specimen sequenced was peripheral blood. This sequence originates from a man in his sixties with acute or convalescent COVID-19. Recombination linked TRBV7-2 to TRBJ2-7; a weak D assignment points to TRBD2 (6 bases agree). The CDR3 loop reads CASSPQPGGEGEQYF. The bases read TGTGCCAGCAGCCCCCAACCCGGCGGGGAAGGCGAGCAGTACTTC.